Listed here are 12 T cell receptor beta chains from one sample, sequenced in a study of a mutant IDH1 vaccine in newly diagnosed glioma. Described time point: week 23, last vaccination. It was 300 ug of mutant IDH1 20-mer peptide that made up each vaccine dose, given with topical imiquimod. The antigens these receptors bind are not known. Using immunoSEQ multiplex PCR, the repertoire was profiled, and TCRdb retains in-frame clones only, with some absent. The sample carries roughly 36,000 clones, 88% recorded once. The source was PBMCs, collected from a glioma patient whose treatment included an IDH1 peptide vaccine. The receptor set was obtained from a man aged 40-55 years with glioma.

The chain employs TRBV21-1 and TRBJ2-7. TRBV21-1 is a known pseudogene. There are 16 residues in the CDR3. The CDR3 sequence: CASSKVGVNRLYEQYV. The CDR3 DNA follows: TGTGCCAGCAGCAAAGTTGGGGTGAACAGACTCTACGAGCAGTACGTC.

The rearrangement joins TRBV28 to TRBJ2-7, with a possible D match to TRBD1 (7 bases). CDR1 is MDHEN, CDR2 SYDVKM, per germline. The CDR3 is made up of 14 amino acids. Trimming took off 4 bases at V and 3 bases at J, with 13 bases between the two ends. CDR3 DNA: TGTGCCAGCAGTTGGAGGGGGCCTGACTACGAGCAGTACTTC. This encodes CASSWRGPDYEQYF.

J is TRBJ2-5 and V is TRBV25-1; 12 nucleotides line up with TRBD2. The J call may be incorrect, as the DNA end agrees better with TRBJ2-7. CDR3 length equals 14 residues. Per the germline V gene, CDR1 is MGHDK and CDR2 is SYGVNS. The DNA for the CDR3 is TGTGCCAGCGGGGTGACTAGCGGGAGTGGCGAGCAGTACTTC. It translates to CASGVTSGSGEQYF.

This clone was found once. The chain links TRBV5-1 to TRBJ2-3; TRBD1 matches at 9 bases. After removal of 0 bases from V and 4 bases from J, the junction contained 6 bases not matched to a gene. Looked up from germline, CDR1 is SGHRS and CDR2 is YFSETQ. The CDR3 extends over 16 amino acids. The DNA of the CDR3 is TGCGCCAGCAGCTTGGCCGTGGACAGGGGTGCAGATACGCAGTATTTT. It specifies CASSLAVDRGADTQYF.

The chain couples TRBV6-1 to TRBJ2-3, with 12 bases that match TRBD2. Per the germline V gene, CDR1 is MNHNS and CDR2 is SASEGT. This CDR3 region has 17 residues. V shed 2 bases and J 0 bases; nucleotides not matched to a gene: 3. The CDR3 DNA is TGTGCCAGCAGTGAACTAGCGGGGGGGGCTAGCACAGATACGCAGTATTTT. It translates to CASSELAGGASTDTQYF.

The chain carries TRBV4-3 and TRBJ2-7; 7 bases are a match to TRBD1. There are 15 residues in the CDR3. From germline, CDR1 is LGHNA and CDR2 YSLEER. V trimming: 0 bases; J trimming: 2 bases; junction bases outside the gene matches: 4. The CDR3 region is CASSQDPGTAYEQYF. DNA for the CDR3: TGCGCCAGCAGCCAAGATCCTGGGACAGCCTACGAGCAGTACTTC.

The chain joins TRBV6-6 to TRBJ1-5; D not certain. This CDR3 has 11 residues. Germline CDR1 and CDR2: MNHNY and SVGAGI (reference sequence). V dropped 8 bases and J dropped 6 bases, with 8 bases sitting between them. CDR3 sequence: CASGRGQPQHF. The DNA of the CDR3 is TGTGCCAGCGGAAGAGGTCAGCCCCAGCATTTT.

This chain joins TRBV5-8 and TRBJ2-5; 10 bases are a match to TRBD2. The DNA matches TRBJ2-7 better at its end, which makes the J call doubtful. Germline V gene sequence: CDR1 SGHTS, CDR2 YDEGEE. This CDR3 comprises 15 residues. The CDR3 loop is CASRIQREGEYEQYF. The CDR3 DNA follows: TGTGCCAGCAGAATACAGCGGGAGGGCGAGTACGAGCAGTACTTC.

The rearrangement links TRBV5-1 to TRBJ1-4; D is perhaps TRBD1 (6 bases). Germline values: CDR1 SGHRS, CDR2 YFSETQ. The ends were cut back, 4 bases at V and 0 bases at J, with 22 bases in the middle. CDR3 length: 19 residues. CDR3 sequence: CASSLTLGTLGTTNEKLFF. The CDR3 coding sequence is TGCGCCAGCAGCCTCACACTCGGGACACTGGGGACAACTAATGAAAAACTGTTTTTT.

This chain connects TRBV7-9 to TRBJ2-7; D is possibly TRBD1 (6 bases). The V and J ends lost 3 bases and 0 bases respectively, with 18 bases between them. The CDR3 totals 17 residues. CDR1 SEHNR and CDR2 FQNEAQ come from the germline V gene (reference sequence). The CDR3 spells CASSFGGFTQSSYEQYF. The CDR3 DNA is TGTGCCAGCAGCTTTGGGGGCTTTACGCAAAGCTCCTACGAGCAGTACTTC.

The chain combines TRBV20-1 with TRBJ1-1; no definite D call. Germline lookup yields CDR1 DFQATT and CDR2 SNEGSKA (reference sequence). There are 11 residues in the CDR3. The V gene lost 5 bases and the J gene lost 1 base, with 5 bases spanning the gap. This CDR3 reads CSAWWNTEAFF. In nucleotides, the CDR3 is TGCAGTGCTTGGTGGAACACTGAAGCTTTCTTT.

V usage is TRBV7-2 and J usage is TRBJ2-7, with 11 bases that match TRBD2. With V trimmed by 2 bases and J by 2 bases, 11 bases remained unmatched. The CDR3 is made up of 18 amino acids. The V gene's germline CDR1 is SGHTA and CDR2 FQGNSA. Written as DNA, the CDR3 is TGTGCCAGCAGCTTATCGGGACTAGCGGTTGGGTCCCCCTACGAGCAGTACTTC. Amino acid sequence: CASSLSGLAVGSPYEQYF.